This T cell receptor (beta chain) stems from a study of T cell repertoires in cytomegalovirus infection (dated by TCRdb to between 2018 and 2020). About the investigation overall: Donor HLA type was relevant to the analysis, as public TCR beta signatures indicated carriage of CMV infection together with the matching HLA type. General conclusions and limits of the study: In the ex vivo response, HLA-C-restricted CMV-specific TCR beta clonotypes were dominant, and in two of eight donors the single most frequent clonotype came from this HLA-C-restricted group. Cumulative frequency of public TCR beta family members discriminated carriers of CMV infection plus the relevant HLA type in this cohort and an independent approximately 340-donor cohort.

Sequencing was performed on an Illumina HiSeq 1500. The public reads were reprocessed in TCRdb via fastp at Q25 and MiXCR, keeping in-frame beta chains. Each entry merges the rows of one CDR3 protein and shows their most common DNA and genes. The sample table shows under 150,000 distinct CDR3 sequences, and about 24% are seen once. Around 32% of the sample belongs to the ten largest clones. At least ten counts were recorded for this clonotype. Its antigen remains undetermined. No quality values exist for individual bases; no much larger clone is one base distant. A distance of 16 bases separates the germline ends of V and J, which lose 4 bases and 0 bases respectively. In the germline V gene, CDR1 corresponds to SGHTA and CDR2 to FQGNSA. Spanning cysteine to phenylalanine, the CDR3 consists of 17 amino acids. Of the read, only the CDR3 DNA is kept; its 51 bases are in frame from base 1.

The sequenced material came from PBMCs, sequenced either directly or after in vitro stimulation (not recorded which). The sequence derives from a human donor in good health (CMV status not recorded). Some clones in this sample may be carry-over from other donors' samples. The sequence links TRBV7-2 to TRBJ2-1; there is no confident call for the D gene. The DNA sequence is TGTGCCAGCAGCTCCTTAACAGCCGCGAGCTCCTACAATGAGCAGTTCTTC. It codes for CASSSLTAASSYNEQFF.